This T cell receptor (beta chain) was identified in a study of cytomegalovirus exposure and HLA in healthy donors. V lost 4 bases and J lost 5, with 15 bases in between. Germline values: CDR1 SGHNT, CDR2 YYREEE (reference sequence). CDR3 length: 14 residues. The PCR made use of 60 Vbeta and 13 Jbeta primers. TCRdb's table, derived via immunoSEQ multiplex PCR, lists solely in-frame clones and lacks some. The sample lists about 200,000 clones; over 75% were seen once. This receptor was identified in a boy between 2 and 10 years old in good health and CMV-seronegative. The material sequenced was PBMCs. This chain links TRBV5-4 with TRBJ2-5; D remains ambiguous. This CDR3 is CASSLDGVEETQYF. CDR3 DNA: TGTGCCAGCAGCCTGGATGGAGTAGAGGAGACCCAGTACTTC.